The next 18 T cell receptor beta chains were all read from a single sample in a study of T cell changes during pregnancy in multiple sclerosis. Method: immunoSEQ multiplex PCR; TCRdb's copy keeps in-frame clones and lacks some. In the table there are tens of thousands of clones, 85% to 95% of which are singletons. The sample here was CD8+ T cells from peripheral blood mononuclear cells, taken after pregnancy. These receptors came from a female donor with multiple sclerosis, enrolled in a pregnancy study.

The V gene is TRBV9, the J gene TRBJ2-1, with 14 bases aligning to TRBD2. The CDR3 is made up of 16 amino acids. Looked up from germline, CDR1 is SGDLS and CDR2 is YYNGEE. After removal of 4 bases from V and 8 bases from J, the junction contained 8 bases not matched to a gene. CDR3 residues: CASSSTSGGAYDEQFF. The CDR3 DNA reads TGTGCCAGCAGCTCGACTAGCGGGGGGGCCTATGATGAGCAGTTCTTC.

The chain is built from TRBV30 and TRBJ1-1, with D uncertain. V lost 1 base to trimming and J lost 1 base, with 10 bases between them. The CDR3 has 14 residues. Per the germline V gene, CDR1 is GTSNPN and CDR2 is SVGIG (reference sequence). For the CDR3, the DNA is TGTGCCTGGAGTGGAGGACTTGCGAACACTGAAGCTTTCTTT. It specifies CAWSGGLANTEAFF. The full variable domain, in which reference TRBV30 and TRBJ1-1 provide the parts outside the CDR3, is SQTIHQWPATLVQPVGSPLSLECTVEGTSNPNLYWYRQAAGRGLQLLFYSVGIGQISSEVPQNLSASRPQDRQFILSSKKLLLSDSGFYLCAWSGGLANTEAFFGQGTRLTVV.

This sequence joins TRBV7-6 and TRBJ1-5; D unclear. Trimming shortened V by 6 bases and J by 5 bases, and 11 bases separated the two germline ends. The CDR3 is 13 amino acids. Germline V gene lookup returns CDR1 SGHVS and CDR2 FNYEAQ. CDR3 nucleotide sequence: TGTGCCAGCAGTTTGCCCGGGGATCAGCCCCAGCATTTT. Residues: CASSLPGDQPQHF.

This rearrangement joins TRBV5-8 to TRBJ1-1; 9 bases line up with TRBD1. This CDR3 is 15 amino acids long. V dropped 4 bases and J dropped 5; count of bases not matched to a gene: 9. Germline V CDR1 and CDR2: SGHTS, YDEGEE. CDR3 DNA: TGTGCCAGCAGCAGCCTTTCCGGACAGGGGACTGAAGCTTTCTTT. Protein product: CASSSLSGQGTEAFF.

This chain links TRBV5-5 with TRBJ2-7, with 10 nucleotides matching TRBD1. The CDR3 length is 14 residues. Germline-derived CDR1 and CDR2 are SGHKS and YYEKEE (reference sequence). Trimming cost V 4 bases and J 4 bases; bases outside gene matches: 5. The CDR3 sequence is CASSPPGQGYEQYF. The CDR3 DNA follows: TGTGCCAGCAGCCCACCGGGACAGGGGTACGAGCAGTACTTC.

V and J are TRBV29-1 and TRBJ1-2; 7 bases are a match to TRBD1. The CDR3 loop spans 16 amino acids. Germline CDR1 and CDR2: SQVTM and ANQGSEA. V lost 1 base, J lost 7 bases, and 15 bases stayed unmatched. The CDR3 bases are TGCAGCGTTGAAGCCCGACAGGGAGACAAAACCGGTGGCTACACCTTC. Encoded protein: CSVEARQGDKTGGYTF.

The chain recombines TRBV7-3 with TRBJ2-2; D is uncertain. Germline assignment: CDR1 SGHTA and CDR2 FQGTGA. Trimming left V 6 bases short and J 5 bases short, with 4 bases between. The CDR3 length is 11 residues. The CDR3 sequence is CASSQTGELFF. The DNA for the CDR3 is TGTGCCAGCAGTCAAACCGGGGAGCTGTTTTTT.

V and J are TRBV15 and TRBJ2-7, with D perhaps TRBD2 (5 bases). The CDR3 runs 15 residues. Deletions cut 4 bases from V and 2 bases from J, with 15 bases between. Germline V gives CDR1 LNHNV, CDR2 YYDKDF (reference sequence). The CDR3 DNA follows: TGTGCCACCAGCATAAGGACTGGTGGTCCCTACGAGCAGTACTTC. It is translated as CATSIRTGGPYEQYF.

The genes are TRBV13 and TRBJ2-2; 11 bases fit TRBD2. CDR1 PRHDT and CDR2 FYEKMQ come from the germline V gene (reference sequence). This CDR3 is built from 16 residues. The J segment lost 4 bases and the V segment lost 5 bases, leaving 6 bases of the junction unmatched. The CDR3 bases are TGTGCCAGCAGCGGGCGACTAGCGGGGACCACCGGGGAGCTGTTTTTT. Translating gives CASSGRLAGTTGELFF.

In this sample, this clone turned up a few times. The V and J genes are TRBV29-1 and TRBJ2-7; 10 bases fit TRBD2. Germline V gene data show CDR1 as SQVTM and CDR2 as ANQGSEA. This CDR3 contains 12 residues. The ends lost 8 bases at V and 4 bases at J; junction bases unmatched: 5. The CDR3 DNA reads TGCAGCTCTTCTAGCGGGAGTTACGAGCAGTACTTC. It codes for CSSSSGSYEQYF.

The J gene is TRBJ2-2, the V gene TRBV4-3; TRBD1 might be the D (6 bases). V lost 4 bases and J lost 7, with 16 bases in between. The CDR3 is 15 residues long. CDR1 LGHNA and CDR2 YSLEER come from the germline V gene. This CDR3 reads CASSRTTGSGGELFF. The CDR3 region has the DNA TGCGCCAGCAGCCGAACTACAGGGTCCGGCGGGGAGCTGTTTTTT.

V gene TRBV6-6 combines with J gene TRBJ2-7, with D uncertain. Trimming took off 8 bases at V and 5 bases at J, with 13 bases between the two ends. CDR3 length equals 12 residues. Germline V lookup: CDR1 MNHNY, CDR2 SVGAGI (reference sequence). CDR3 nucleotide sequence: TGTGCCAGCTCAGAGGCCCCCCACGAGCAGTACTTC. Translating gives CASSEAPHEQYF.

This chain connects TRBV27 to TRBJ2-7; 8 bases fit TRBD1. Germline V gene data show CDR1 as MNHEY and CDR2 as SMNVEV (reference sequence). This CDR3 is 14 amino acids long. The ends lost 6 bases at V and 0 bases at J; junction bases unmatched: 4. The DNA for the CDR3 is TGTGCCAGCAGCAGGACAGGGAGCTCCTACGAGCAGTACTTC. Protein: CASSRTGSSYEQYF.

J is TRBJ1-2 and V is TRBV10-1; possibly TRBD1 for D (6 bases). V was clipped by 7 bases and J by 0 bases, with 15 bases between them. CDR3 length: 15 residues. CDR1 and CDR2 (germline): WNHNN, SYGVQD (reference sequence). CDR3 in DNA: TGCGCCAGCATAAGTGTAGGGACAACTAACTATGGCTACACCTTC. This encodes CASISVGTTNYGYTF.

This chain connects TRBV2 to TRBJ2-3; TRBD1 might be the D (6 bases). Trimming shortened V by 5 bases and J by 4 bases, and 16 bases separated the two germline ends. CDR1 and CDR2 from the germline V gene are SNHLY and FYNNEI. This CDR3 contains 15 residues. The CDR3 loop is CASSYGTQFPDTQYF. CDR3 bases: TGTGCCAGCAGTTACGGGACACAGTTCCCAGATACGCAGTATTTT.

V is TRBV9 and J is TRBJ2-1; 8 bases line up with TRBD2. Unmatched junction bases numbered 4, after V lost 3 bases and J lost 2 bases. This CDR3 comprises 15 residues. Germline V gene sequence: CDR1 SGDLS, CDR2 YYNGEE. DNA for the CDR3: TGTGCCAGCAGCGCCGGGGGGGCAGCCTACAATGAGCAGTTCTTC. Its protein product is CASSAGGAAYNEQFF.

CDR3 DNA: TGTGCCAGCAGCGAGAGTAGCGGCGAGCAGTACTTC. Amino acid sequence: CASSESSGEQYF. The chain couples TRBV5-4 to TRBJ2-7; D is perhaps TRBD2 (6 bases). V was pared by 4 bases and J by 6 bases, with 11 bases between. The CDR3 runs to 12 residues. Germline-derived CDR1 and CDR2 are SGHNT and YYREEE (reference sequence).

The V gene is TRBV27, the J gene TRBJ2-2; 10 bases are shared with TRBD2. The CDR3 covers 14 residues. V lost 5 bases to trimming and J lost 14 bases; unmatched junction nucleotides: 11. Germline-derived CDR1 and CDR2 are MNHEY and SMNVEV (reference sequence). The CDR3: CASSPQTGTSDLFF. In DNA form, the CDR3 reads TGTGCCAGCAGTCCCCAAACCGGGACTAGCGATCTGTTTTTT.